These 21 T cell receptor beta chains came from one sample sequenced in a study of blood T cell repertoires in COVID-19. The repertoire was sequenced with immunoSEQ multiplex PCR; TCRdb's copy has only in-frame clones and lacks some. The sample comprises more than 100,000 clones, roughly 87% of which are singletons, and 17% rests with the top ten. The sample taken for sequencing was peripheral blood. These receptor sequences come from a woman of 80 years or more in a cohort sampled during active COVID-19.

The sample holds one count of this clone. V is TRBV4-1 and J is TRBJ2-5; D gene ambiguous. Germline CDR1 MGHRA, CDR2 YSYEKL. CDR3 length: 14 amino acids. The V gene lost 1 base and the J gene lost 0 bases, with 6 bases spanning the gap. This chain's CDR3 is CASSQGRNQETQYF. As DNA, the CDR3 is TGCGCCAGCAGCCAAGGGCGGAACCAAGAGACCCAGTACTTC.

CDR3 residues: CASLGLAGFYEQYF. The CDR3, as DNA: TGTGCCAGTCTGGGGCTAGCGGGATTCTACGAGCAGTACTTC. This sequence joins TRBV6-5 and TRBJ2-7; 9 nucleotides line up with TRBD2. The CDR3 length is 14 residues. The junction had 9 bases not matched to a gene; V was cut back by 9 bases and J by 3 bases. CDR1 MNHEY and CDR2 SVGAGI come from the germline V gene.

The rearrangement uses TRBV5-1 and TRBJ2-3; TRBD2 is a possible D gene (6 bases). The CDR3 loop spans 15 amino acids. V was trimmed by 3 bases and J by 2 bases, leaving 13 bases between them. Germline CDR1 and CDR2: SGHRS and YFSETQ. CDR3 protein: CASSYQGLSTDTQYF. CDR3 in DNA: TGCGCCAGCAGCTATCAGGGACTCTCCACAGATACGCAGTATTTT.

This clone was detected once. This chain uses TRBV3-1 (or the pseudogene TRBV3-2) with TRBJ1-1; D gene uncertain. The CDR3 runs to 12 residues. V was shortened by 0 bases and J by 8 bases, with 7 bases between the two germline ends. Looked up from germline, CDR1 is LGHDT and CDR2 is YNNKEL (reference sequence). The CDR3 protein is CASSQERNEAFF. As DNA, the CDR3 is TGTGCCAGCAGCCAAGAGAGGAACGAAGCTTTCTTT.

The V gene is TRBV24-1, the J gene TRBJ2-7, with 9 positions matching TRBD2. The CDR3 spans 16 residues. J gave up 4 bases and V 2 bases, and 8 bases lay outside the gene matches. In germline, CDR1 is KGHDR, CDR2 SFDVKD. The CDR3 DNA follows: TGTGCCACCAGTGATTCCTTAGCGGGAGATGGTTACGAGCAGTACTTC. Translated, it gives CATSDSLAGDGYEQYF.

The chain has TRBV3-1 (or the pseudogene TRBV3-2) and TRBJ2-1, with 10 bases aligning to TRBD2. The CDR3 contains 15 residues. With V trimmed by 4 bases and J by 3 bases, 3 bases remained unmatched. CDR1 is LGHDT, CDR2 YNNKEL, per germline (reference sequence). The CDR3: CASSRRTSGYNEQFF. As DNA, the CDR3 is TGTGCCAGCAGCCGAAGGACTAGCGGCTACAATGAGCAGTTCTTC.

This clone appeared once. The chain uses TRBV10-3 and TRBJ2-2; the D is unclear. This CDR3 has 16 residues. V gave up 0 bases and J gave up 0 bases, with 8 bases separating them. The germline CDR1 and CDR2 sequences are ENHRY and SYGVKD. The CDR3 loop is CAISESFTTNTGELFF. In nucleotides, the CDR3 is TGTGCCATCAGTGAGTCTTTTACTACGAACACCGGGGAGCTGTTTTTT.

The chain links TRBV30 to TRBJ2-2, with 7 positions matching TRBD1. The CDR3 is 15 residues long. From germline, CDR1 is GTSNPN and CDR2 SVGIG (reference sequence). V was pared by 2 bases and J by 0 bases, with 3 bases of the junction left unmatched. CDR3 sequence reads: CAWSRTGTNTGELFF. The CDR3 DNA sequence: TGTGCCTGGAGTAGGACAGGAACGAACACCGGGGAGCTGTTTTTT.

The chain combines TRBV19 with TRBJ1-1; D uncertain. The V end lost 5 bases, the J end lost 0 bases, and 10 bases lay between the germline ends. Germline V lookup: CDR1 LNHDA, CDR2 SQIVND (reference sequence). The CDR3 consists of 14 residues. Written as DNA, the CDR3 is TGTGCCAGTAGTTTAAGCCAGGTGAACACTGAAGCTTTCTTT. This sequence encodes CASSLSQVNTEAFF.

The CDR3 DNA reads as TGTGCCAGCAGTTCCGTGGGGGGTAATGAAAAACTGTTTTTT. It specifies CASSSVGGNEKLFF. The chain combines TRBV6-5 with TRBJ1-4; possibly TRBD1 for D (5 bases). V was cut by 4 bases and J by 4 bases, with 10 bases left in between. The length of the CDR3 is 14 residues. CDR1 and CDR2 from the germline V gene are MNHEY and SVGAGI.

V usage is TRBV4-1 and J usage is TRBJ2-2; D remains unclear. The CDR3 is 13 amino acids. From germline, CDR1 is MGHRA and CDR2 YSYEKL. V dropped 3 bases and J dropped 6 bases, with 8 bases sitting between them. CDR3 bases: TGCGCCAGCAGCCATGGGCTGCCCGGGGAGCTGTTTTTT. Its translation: CASSHGLPGELFF.

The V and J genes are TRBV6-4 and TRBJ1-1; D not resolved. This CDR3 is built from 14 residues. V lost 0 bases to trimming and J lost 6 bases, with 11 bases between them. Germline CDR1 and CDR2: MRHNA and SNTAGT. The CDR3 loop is CASSDSGRVAEAFF. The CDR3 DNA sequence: TGTGCCAGCAGTGACTCCGGGAGGGTCGCTGAAGCTTTCTTT.

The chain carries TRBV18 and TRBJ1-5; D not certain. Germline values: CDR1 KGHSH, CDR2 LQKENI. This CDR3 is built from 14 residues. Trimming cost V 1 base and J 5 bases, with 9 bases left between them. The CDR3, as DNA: TGTGCCAGCTCACCACGCATCAGCGATCAGCCCCAGCATTTT. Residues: CASSPRISDQPQHF.

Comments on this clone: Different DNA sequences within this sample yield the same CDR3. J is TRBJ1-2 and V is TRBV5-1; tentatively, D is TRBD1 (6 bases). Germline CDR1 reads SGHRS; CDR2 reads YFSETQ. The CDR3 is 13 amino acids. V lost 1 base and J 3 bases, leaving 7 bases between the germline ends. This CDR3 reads CASSLRTDYGYTF. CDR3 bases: TGCGCCAGCAGCTTGAGGACAGACTATGGCTACACCTTC.

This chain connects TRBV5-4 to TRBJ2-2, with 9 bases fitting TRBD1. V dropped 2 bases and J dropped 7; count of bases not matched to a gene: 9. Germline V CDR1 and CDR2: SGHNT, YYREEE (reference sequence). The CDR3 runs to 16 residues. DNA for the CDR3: TGTGCCAGCAGCTTTCCGGGACAGGGTTCAGTCGGGGAGCTGTTTTTT. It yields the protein CASSFPGQGSVGELFF.

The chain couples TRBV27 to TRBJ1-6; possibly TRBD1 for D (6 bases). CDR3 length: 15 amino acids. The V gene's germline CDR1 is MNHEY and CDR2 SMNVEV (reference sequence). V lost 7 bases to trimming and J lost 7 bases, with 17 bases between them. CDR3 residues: CASTPLRGLNSPLHF. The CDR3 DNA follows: TGTGCCAGCACTCCCTTGCGGGGGCTGAATTCACCCCTCCACTTT.

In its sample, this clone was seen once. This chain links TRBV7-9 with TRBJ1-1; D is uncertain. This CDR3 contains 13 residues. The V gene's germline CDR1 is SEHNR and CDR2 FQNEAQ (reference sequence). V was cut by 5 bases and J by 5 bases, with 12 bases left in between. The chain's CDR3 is CASSPGFPTEAFF. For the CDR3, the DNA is TGTGCCAGCAGCCCGGGGTTCCCAACTGAAGCTTTCTTT.

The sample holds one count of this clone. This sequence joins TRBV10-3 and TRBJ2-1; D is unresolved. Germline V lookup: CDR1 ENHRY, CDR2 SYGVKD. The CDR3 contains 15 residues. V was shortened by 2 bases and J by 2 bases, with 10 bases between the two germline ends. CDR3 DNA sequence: TGTGCCATCAGTGAGCCGAAGAGCACCTACAATGAGCAGTTCTTC. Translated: CAISEPKSTYNEQFF.

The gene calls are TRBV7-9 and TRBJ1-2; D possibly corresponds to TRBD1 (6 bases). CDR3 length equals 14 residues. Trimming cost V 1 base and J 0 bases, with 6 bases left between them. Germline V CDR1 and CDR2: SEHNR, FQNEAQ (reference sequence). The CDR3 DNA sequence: TGTGCCAGCAGCTTAGGACAGGCTAACTATGGCTACACCTTC. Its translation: CASSLGQANYGYTF.

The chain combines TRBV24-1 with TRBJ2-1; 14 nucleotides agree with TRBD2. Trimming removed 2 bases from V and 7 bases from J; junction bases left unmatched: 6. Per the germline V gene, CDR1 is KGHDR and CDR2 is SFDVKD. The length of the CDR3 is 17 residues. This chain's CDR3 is CATSDSTSGGARNEQFF. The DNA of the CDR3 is TGTGCCACCAGTGATTCGACTAGCGGGGGGGCTCGGAATGAGCAGTTCTTC.

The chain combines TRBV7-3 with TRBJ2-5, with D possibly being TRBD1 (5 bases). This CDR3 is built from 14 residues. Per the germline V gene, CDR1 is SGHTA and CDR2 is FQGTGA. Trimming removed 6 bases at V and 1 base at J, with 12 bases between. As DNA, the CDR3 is TGTGCCAGCAGTCTCGACAGAGCCCAAGAGACCCAGTACTTC. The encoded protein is CASSLDRAQETQYF. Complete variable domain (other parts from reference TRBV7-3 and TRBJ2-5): GAGVSQTPSNKVTEKGKYVELRCDPISGHTALYWYRQSLGQGPEFLIYFQGTGAADDSGLPNDRFFAVRPEGSVSTLKIQRTERGDSAVYLCASSLDRAQETQYFGPGTRLLVL.